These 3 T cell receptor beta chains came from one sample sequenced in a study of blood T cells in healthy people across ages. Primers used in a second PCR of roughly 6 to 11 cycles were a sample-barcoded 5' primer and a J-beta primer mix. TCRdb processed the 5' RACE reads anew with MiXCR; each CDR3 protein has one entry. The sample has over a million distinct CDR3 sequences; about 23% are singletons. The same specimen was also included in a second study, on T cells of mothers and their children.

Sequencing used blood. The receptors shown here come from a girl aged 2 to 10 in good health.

For the CDR3, the DNA is TGTGCCAGCAACGAACAGGGGGCTTACAATGAGCAGTTCTTC. Translating gives CASNEQGAYNEQFF. V and J are TRBV6-2 or TRBV6-3 and TRBJ2-1; TRBD1 agrees at 9 bases. Trimming cost V 7 bases and J 4 bases; bases outside gene matches: 5. The germline V gene encodes CDR1 MNHEY and CDR2 SVGEGT. The CDR3 has 14 residues.

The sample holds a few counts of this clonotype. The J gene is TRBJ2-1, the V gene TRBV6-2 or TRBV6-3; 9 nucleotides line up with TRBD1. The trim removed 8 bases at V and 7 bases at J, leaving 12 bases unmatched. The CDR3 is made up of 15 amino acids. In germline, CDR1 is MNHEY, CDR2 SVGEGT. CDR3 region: CASHVQGAISNEQFF. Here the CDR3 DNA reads TGTGCCAGCCACGTACAGGGGGCCATATCAAATGAGCAGTTCTTC.

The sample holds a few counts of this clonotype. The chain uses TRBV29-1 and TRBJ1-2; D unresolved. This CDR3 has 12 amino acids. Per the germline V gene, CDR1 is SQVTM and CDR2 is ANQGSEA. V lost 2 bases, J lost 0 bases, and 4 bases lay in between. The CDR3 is CSVEMANYGYTF. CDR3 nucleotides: TGCAGCGTTGAAATGGCTAACTATGGCTACACCTTC.